One sample yielded the 18 T cell receptor beta chains listed below, sequenced in a study of CD8+ T cells in alopecia areata. Treatment meaning: oral pan-JAK inhibitor, 5-10 mg twice daily. Extracted from the samples, RNA was reverse transcribed into cDNA to serve as the sequencing template. Repertoires were generated with immunoSEQ multiplex PCR, while TCRdb's copy carries only in-frame clones and drops some. The table records over 100,000 clones, 53% of them present only once. The material was CD4+ T cells sorted from blood, obtained at week 4, from a patient treated with tofacitinib. The receptors shown here come from a human donor with alopecia areata.

The chain carries TRBV5-1 and TRBJ2-3; possibly TRBD1 for D (5 bases). The germline gives CDR1 SGHRS, CDR2 YFSETQ. This CDR3 spans 16 amino acids. V gave up 0 bases and J gave up 4 bases, with 15 bases separating them. The CDR3 protein is CASSLAKGRGSDTQYF. As DNA, the CDR3 is TGCGCCAGCAGCTTGGCTAAGGGGCGCGGCTCAGATACGCAGTATTTT.

The chain links TRBV13 to TRBJ2-5; 7 bases match TRBD2. The CDR3 length is 15 residues. V shed 5 bases, J shed 1 base, and the junction held 7 bases outside the gene matches. The germline gives CDR1 PRHDT, CDR2 FYEKMQ (reference sequence). CDR3 sequence reads: CASSTFSGRQETQYF. Here the CDR3 DNA reads TGTGCCAGCAGCACGTTTAGCGGGCGCCAAGAGACCCAGTACTTC. Based on the CDR3 plus reference TRBV13 and TRBJ2-5, the full variable domain is AAGVIQSPRHLIKEKRETATLKCYPIPRHDTVYWYQQGPGQDPQFLISFYEKMQSDKGSIPDRFSAQQFSDYHSELNMSSLELGDSALYFCASSTFSGRQETQYFGPGTRLLVL.

This sequence joins TRBV30 and TRBJ2-1, with D unclear. The CDR3 extends over 12 amino acids. V dropped 8 bases and J dropped 6 bases, with 14 bases sitting between them. Germline V gene lookup returns CDR1 GTSNPN and CDR2 SVGIG (reference sequence). CDR3 sequence reads: CATSSGSNEQFF. DNA of the CDR3: TGTGCCACTTCATCGGGCTCCAATGAGCAGTTCTTC.

This clone was counted between two and nine times. CDR3: CASSVNSGEAQYF. The CDR3 coding sequence is TGTGCCAGCAGCGTGAATTCAGGGGAGGCGCAGTATTTT. The chain links TRBV7-2 to TRBJ2-3; either TRBD1 or TRBD2 may supply D (6 bases each). Germline V gives CDR1 SGHTA, CDR2 FQGNSA. The germline V and J ends were trimmed by 5 bases and 10 bases, with 16 bases remaining between them. The CDR3 loop spans 13 amino acids.

CDR3 in amino acids: CASSLLSKLAGSHNEQFF. The CDR3 nucleotides read TGTGCCAGCAGCCTATTATCAAAATTAGCGGGATCCCACAATGAGCAGTTCTTC. The chain recombines TRBV7-9 with TRBJ2-1, with 8 bases that match TRBD2. The CDR3 is 18 amino acids. The V gene end was trimmed by 5 bases and the J gene end by 5 bases; junction bases not matched to a gene: 17. Germline CDR1 and CDR2: SEHNR and FQNEAQ (reference sequence).

The DNA for the CDR3 is TGTGCCAGCAGTGAACGGGGGGGAGATACTGAAGCTTTCTTT. This encodes CASSERGGDTEAFF. The V gene is TRBV6-1, the J gene TRBJ1-1, with a weak D call TRBD1 (5 bases). CDR1 is MNHNS and CDR2 is SASEGT in the germline V gene. This CDR3 spans 14 amino acids. V was pared by 2 bases and J by 5 bases, with 12 bases between.

This clone has more than one count but fewer than ten. The V gene is TRBV14, the J gene TRBJ2-6, with D maybe TRBD1 (5 bases). CDR3 length equals 13 residues. Trimming stripped 3 bases from V and 14 bases from J, with 14 bases between. The germline V gene encodes CDR1 SGHDN and CDR2 FVKESK. CDR3 in DNA: TGTGCCAGCAGCCAGTGGCAGGGTAACATCCTGACTTTC. Protein sequence: CASSQWQGNILTF.

This clone was found a few times. The chain employs TRBV10-3 and TRBJ1-6; possibly TRBD1 for D (6 bases). V was cut by 4 bases and J by 8 bases, with 21 bases left in between. This CDR3 has 17 residues. Germline CDR1 ENHRY, CDR2 SYGVKD. CDR3 coding DNA: TGTGCCATCAGTGGAGGGGGGAGATCACCGCGGGATTCACCCCTCCACTTT. Translation: CAISGGGRSPRDSPLHF.

The chain has TRBV29-1 and TRBJ2-1, with D perhaps TRBD1 or TRBD2 (5 bases each). Trimming removed 4 bases at V and 7 bases at J, with 20 bases between. Germline assignment: CDR1 SQVTM and CDR2 ANQGSEA. This CDR3 spans 15 amino acids. CDR3 coding DNA: TGCAGCGTTGGGGGGTTAGAGGCCGAAGGAAATGAGCAGTTCTTC. Its protein is CSVGGLEAEGNEQFF.

The CDR3 here is CATSRDPGAFNTEAFF. The CDR3 DNA reads as TGTGCCACCAGCAGAGATCCGGGAGCGTTTAACACTGAAGCTTTCTTT. The V and J genes are TRBV15 and TRBJ1-1; D is undetermined. With 0 bases removed from V and 2 bases from J, the gap between germline ends came to 13 bases. Germline loops: CDR1 LNHNV, CDR2 YYDKDF (reference sequence). This CDR3 is built from 16 residues.

This clone was observed a few times. This sequence joins TRBV25-1 and TRBJ1-1, with TRBD1 as a possible D gene (6 bases). V lost 2 bases, J lost 3 bases, and 10 bases lay in between. The CDR3 totals 14 residues. The germline CDR1 and CDR2 sequences are MGHDK and SYGVNS. The CDR3 DNA reads as TGTGCCAGCAGTGAAAACAGGGCGCACACTGAAGCTTTCTTT. Translation: CASSENRAHTEAFF.

V gene TRBV20-1 combines with J gene TRBJ2-1; D unresolved. V was pared by 4 bases and J by 5 bases, with 3 bases between. Per germline, CDR1 DFQATT and CDR2 SNEGSKA (reference sequence). The CDR3 is 10 residues long. The CDR3 loop reads CSATNNEQFF. DNA of the CDR3: TGCAGTGCTACTAACAATGAGCAGTTCTTC.

The genes are TRBV5-1 and TRBJ2-3; D is unresolved. The germline V gene encodes CDR1 SGHRS and CDR2 YFSETQ. The V end lost 4 bases, the J end lost 6 bases, and 9 bases lay between the germline ends. The CDR3 covers 12 residues. The CDR3 is CASSTTSDTQYF. The CDR3 nucleotides are TGCGCCAGCAGCACCACCTCCGATACGCAGTATTTT.

In this sample, this clone turned up once. The V and J genes are TRBV2 and TRBJ2-7; no firm D call. The germline V gene encodes CDR1 SNHLY and CDR2 FYNNEI. This CDR3 has 14 residues. V lost 7 bases and J 1 base, leaving 14 bases between the germline ends. CDR3 loop: CASTPTGVSYEQYF. CDR3 sequence (DNA): TGTGCCAGCACCCCTACGGGTGTTTCCTACGAGCAGTACTTC.

This clone was observed a handful of times. The rearrangement links TRBV30 to TRBJ1-2; tentative D call: TRBD1 (6 bases). Germline V CDR1 and CDR2: GTSNPN, SVGIG (reference sequence). The CDR3 runs to 13 residues. Trimming removed 2 bases at V and 2 bases at J, with 9 bases between. The chain's CDR3 is CAWSLQGNYGYTF. For the CDR3, the DNA is TGTGCCTGGAGTCTCCAGGGGAACTATGGCTACACCTTC.

On this clone: This sample also contains other DNA sequences that code for the same CDR3. The genes are TRBV27 and TRBJ1-2; TRBD1 matches 7 bases. With 6 bases clipped from V and 6 bases from J, the junction kept 4 bases outside the gene matches. Germline-derived CDR1 and CDR2 are MNHEY and SMNVEV (reference sequence). There are 12 residues in the CDR3. CDR3: CASSLTGDGYTF. As DNA, the CDR3 is TGTGCCAGCAGCCTAACAGGGGATGGCTACACCTTC.

This clone was detected only a few times. The rearrangement links TRBV30 to TRBJ2-1; no definite D call. Germline CDR1 is GTSNPN and CDR2 is SVGIG (reference sequence). The V and J ends lost 2 bases and 7 bases respectively, with 6 bases between them. The CDR3 covers 11 residues. As DNA, the CDR3 is TGTGCCTGGAGTCCCTTGAATGAGCAGTTCTTC. It yields the protein CAWSPLNEQFF.

The rearrangement joins TRBV6-6 to TRBJ2-7, with TRBD2 matching over 14 bases. V lost 2 bases, J lost 6 bases, and 3 bases stayed unmatched. Germline values: CDR1 MNHNY, CDR2 SVGAGI (reference sequence). The CDR3 loop spans 15 amino acids. The CDR3 loop reads CASSYDGLAGGEQYF. CDR3 nucleotide sequence: TGTGCCAGCAGTTACGACGGACTAGCGGGAGGCGAGCAGTACTTC.